The 29 T cell receptor beta chains presented below share a single source sample, sequenced in a study of cytomegalovirus exposure and HLA in healthy donors. The PCR was carried out with 60 Vbeta primers and 13 Jbeta primers. Clones were sequenced by immunoSEQ multiplex PCR, and TCRdb holds only the in-frame ones, with some missing. The data contain approximately 140,000 clones, roughly 84% of them singletons. The sample was PBMCs. These receptors all come from a man aged 50-60 years in good health and CMV-seronegative.

The rearrangement links TRBV13 to TRBJ2-3, with 14 nucleotides matching TRBD2. V gave up 1 base and J gave up 1 base; unmatched junction bases: 4. This CDR3 is built from 18 residues. Germline CDR1 and CDR2: PRHDT and FYEKMQ (reference sequence). The CDR3 region is CASSLAGLAGGRTDTQYF. CDR3 in DNA: TGTGCCAGCAGCTTAGCCGGACTAGCGGGGGGACGCACAGATACGCAGTATTTT.

The V and J genes are TRBV2 and TRBJ1-2; a weak D match, TRBD1 (6 bases). V gave up 6 bases and J gave up 2 bases, with 13 bases separating them. The length of the CDR3 is 14 residues. CDR1 SNHLY and CDR2 FYNNEI come from the germline V gene. CDR3 residues: CASSQRDTNYGYTF. The DNA of the CDR3 is TGTGCCAGCAGCCAGCGGGACACAAACTATGGCTACACCTTC. The full variable domain, completed using reference TRBV2 and TRBJ1-2, is EPEVTQTPSHQVTQMGQEVILRCVPISNHLYFYWYRQILGQKVEFLVSFYNNEISEKSEIFDDQFSVERPDGSNFTLKIRSTKLEDSAMYFCASSQRDTNYGYTFGSGTRLTVV.

This chain joins TRBV5-4 and TRBJ1-1; TRBD1 is a possible D gene (6 bases). Looked up from germline, CDR1 is SGHNT and CDR2 is YYREEE (reference sequence). Trimming removed 0 bases from V and 8 bases from J, with 17 bases in between. The CDR3 sequence is 15 residues long. The CDR3: CASSLARGSYREAFF. The CDR3, as DNA: TGTGCCAGCAGCTTGGCCAGGGGTTCTTATCGGGAAGCTTTCTTT. Supplemented by reference TRBV5-4 and TRBJ1-1, the full variable domain reads ETGVTQSPTHLIKTRGQQVTLRCSSQSGHNTVSWYQQALGQGPQFIFQYYREEENGRGNFPPRFSGLQFPNYSSELNVNALELDDSALYLCASSLARGSYREAFFGQGTRLTVV.

The genes are TRBV15 and TRBJ1-6; 8 nucleotides align to TRBD1. The V segment lost 4 bases and the J segment 9 bases; nucleotides outside the gene matches: 5. This CDR3 contains 14 residues. Germline V lookup: CDR1 LNHNV, CDR2 YYDKDF (reference sequence). The DNA for the CDR3 is TGTGCCACCAGCACCCAGGGGGCCGGTTCACCCCTCCACTTT. Its protein product is CATSTQGAGSPLHF.

A few counts support this clone. This CDR3 reads CASSYRDYNEQFF. CDR3 coding DNA: TGTGCCAGCAGTTACCGGGACTACAATGAGCAGTTCTTC. The chain couples TRBV6-6 to TRBJ2-1; D is possibly TRBD2 (5 bases). CDR3 length equals 13 residues. Trimming shortened V by 2 bases and J by 3 bases, and 5 bases separated the two germline ends. In germline, CDR1 is MNHNY, CDR2 SVGAGI (reference sequence).

The V gene is TRBV30, the J gene TRBJ1-2; 8 bases are a match to TRBD1. With V trimmed by 5 bases and J by 4 bases, 3 bases remained unmatched. Germline lookup yields CDR1 GTSNPN and CDR2 SVGIG (reference sequence). The CDR3 extends over 12 amino acids. The CDR3 bases are TGTGCCTGGCGACAGGGGATCTATGGCTACACCTTC. It specifies CAWRQGIYGYTF.

The V call is TRBV6-5, the J call TRBJ1-3, with D unresolved. Germline CDR1 is MNHEY and CDR2 is SVGAGI. Deletions cut 6 bases from V and 0 bases from J, with 3 bases between. The CDR3 sequence is 12 residues long. The DNA of the CDR3 is TGTGCCAGCAGGGCCTCTGGAAACACCATATATTTT. Amino acid sequence: CASRASGNTIYF.

The J gene is TRBJ2-2, the V gene TRBV19; 9 bases are shared with TRBD2. The J segment lost 4 bases and the V segment lost 2 bases, leaving 2 bases of the junction unmatched. The CDR3 runs to 15 residues. Germline V lookup: CDR1 LNHDA, CDR2 SQIVND (reference sequence). The CDR3 region is CASSILAGSTGELFF. The CDR3 DNA follows: TGTGCCAGTAGTATACTAGCGGGGAGCACCGGGGAGCTGTTTTTT.

The chain combines TRBV5-1 with TRBJ2-3; D is undetermined. Between the trimmed V and J ends, which lost 0 bases and 5 bases, there was a span of 13 bases. CDR3 size: 15 residues. CDR1 is SGHRS and CDR2 is YFSETQ in the germline V gene. The CDR3 nucleotides are TGCGCCAGCAGCTTGGGGTCAGGTGGTTTAGATACGCAGTATTTT. Amino acids: CASSLGSGGLDTQYF.

This clone was recorded once. The chain couples TRBV4-2 to TRBJ1-2; TRBD1 is a possible D gene (5 bases). Germline loops: CDR1 LGHNA, CDR2 YNFKEQ. The CDR3 totals 14 residues. Trimming stripped 0 bases from V and 8 bases from J, with 13 bases between. CDR3 sequence: CASSQDSGGRGYTF. The DNA for the CDR3 is TGTGCCAGCAGCCAAGATTCGGGGGGACGCGGCTACACCTTC.

The genes are TRBV4-1 and TRBJ2-7; D is perhaps TRBD2 (6 bases). The V end was cut by 0 bases, the J end by 3 bases, with 6 bases between. The CDR3 is made up of 13 amino acids. Looked up from germline, CDR1 is MGHRA and CDR2 is YSYEKL. The CDR3 reads CASSQEAGYEQYF. CDR3 coding DNA: TGCGCCAGCAGCCAAGAAGCGGGCTACGAGCAGTACTTC.

The chain has TRBV5-1 and TRBJ2-2, with unresolved D. Germline V lookup: CDR1 SGHRS, CDR2 YFSETQ. CDR3 size: 14 residues. The V end lost 3 bases, the J end lost 2 bases, and 8 bases lay between the germline ends. This chain's CDR3 is CASSSLANTGELFF. The CDR3 nucleotides read TGCGCCAGCAGCTCATTAGCAAACACCGGGGAGCTGTTTTTT.

CDR3 DNA: TGCGCCAGCAGCCAAGATGGAGGGGGGGTGCACTATGGCTACACCTTC. This codes for CASSQDGGGVHYGYTF. This chain connects TRBV4-3 to TRBJ1-2; D perhaps matches TRBD1 (6 bases). The CDR3 has 16 residues. The V gene lost 0 bases and the J gene lost 3 bases, with 14 bases spanning the gap. The germline CDR1 and CDR2 sequences are LGHNA and YSLEER.

The genes are TRBV2 and TRBJ1-1; no clear D gene. Trimming stripped 6 bases from V and 5 bases from J, with 16 bases between. The CDR3 length is 14 residues. Looked up from germline, CDR1 is SNHLY and CDR2 is FYNNEI. This CDR3 is CASRRVSGRTEAFF. DNA for the CDR3: TGTGCCAGCAGGAGGGTCTCGGGGAGAACTGAAGCTTTCTTT.

The chain employs TRBV6-1 and TRBJ2-7; weak D call: TRBD1 (5 bases). CDR3 length equals 14 residues. V was pared by 3 bases and J by 2 bases, with 11 bases between. The V gene's germline CDR1 is MNHNS and CDR2 SASEGT. The CDR3, as DNA: TGTGCCAGCAGTGAGGGTGGCAGGGCCTACGAGCAGTACTTC. Translation gives CASSEGGRAYEQYF.

V usage is TRBV14 and J usage is TRBJ2-7, with D perhaps matching TRBD2 (6 bases). This CDR3 region has 14 residues. With 1 base removed from V and 3 bases from J, the gap between germline ends came to 10 bases. Germline CDR1 SGHDN, CDR2 FVKESK. This CDR3 is CASSQGGVYYEQYF. The DNA for the CDR3 is TGTGCCAGCAGCCAAGGGGGGGTCTACTACGAGCAGTACTTC.

The chain is built from TRBV5-1 and TRBJ1-2; D not certain. The germline V and J ends were trimmed by 2 bases and 6 bases, with 14 bases remaining between them. CDR3 length equals 14 residues. Per the germline V gene, CDR1 is SGHRS and CDR2 is YFSETQ. The CDR3 protein is CASSFAGGIHGYTF. In nucleotides, the CDR3 is TGCGCCAGCAGCTTCGCGGGTGGTATCCATGGCTACACCTTC. The variable domain in full, with the rest retrieved from reference TRBV5-1 and TRBJ1-2, is KAGVTQTPRYLIKTRGQQVTLSCSPISGHRSVSWYQQTPGQGLQFLFEYFSETQRNKGNFPGRFSGRQFSNSRSEMNVSTLELGDSALYLCASSFAGGIHGYTFGSGTRLTVV.

The chain links TRBV7-9 to TRBJ2-3; TRBD2 is a possible D gene (5 bases). The germline CDR1 and CDR2 sequences are SEHNR and FQNEAQ (reference sequence). V lost 5 bases to trimming and J lost 0 bases, with 18 bases between them. The CDR3 loop spans 17 amino acids. The CDR3 sequence is CASSPDVSVTSTDTQYF. CDR3 DNA sequence: TGTGCCAGCAGCCCAGATGTTAGCGTAACCAGCACAGATACGCAGTATTTT.

V is TRBV7-9 and J is TRBJ1-1; D is possibly TRBD1 (6 bases). CDR3 length: 15 amino acids. Trimming stripped 11 bases from V and 3 bases from J, with 22 bases between. Germline CDR1 reads SEHNR; CDR2 reads FQNEAQ (reference sequence). CDR3 in DNA: TGTGCCGGCGATCCAAACAGGGCAATTGACACTGAAGCTTTCTTT. Translation gives CAGDPNRAIDTEAFF.

The V gene is TRBV5-1, the J gene TRBJ2-5; 9 bases agree with TRBD2. CDR1 SGHRS and CDR2 YFSETQ come from the germline V gene. V was clipped by 4 bases and J by 5 bases; unmatched bases: 6. CDR3 length: 14 residues. CDR3 amino acids: CASSAGGGRETQYF. The DNA of the CDR3 is TGCGCCAGCAGCGCGGGGGGGGGCCGGGAGACCCAGTACTTC.

The gene calls are TRBV19 and TRBJ1-4; no firm D call. From germline, CDR1 is LNHDA and CDR2 SQIVND (reference sequence). The germline V and J ends were trimmed by 5 bases and 4 bases, with 11 bases remaining between them. This CDR3 region has 14 residues. This chain's CDR3 is CASSARHINEKLFF. The CDR3 bases are TGTGCCAGTAGTGCCAGGCATATTAATGAAAAACTGTTTTTT.

Remarks on this clone: Other DNA sequences in the same sample also yield this CDR3. The V gene is TRBV6-1, the J gene TRBJ1-6; TRBD1 is a possible D gene (5 bases). Germline CDR1 and CDR2: MNHNS and SASEGT. V dropped 1 base and J dropped 3 bases, with 13 bases sitting between them. This CDR3 spans 17 amino acids. The CDR3 DNA reads as TGTGCCAGCAGTGAAGGGGGGGACGGGCACTATAATTCACCCCTCCACTTT. As protein: CASSEGGDGHYNSPLHF.

J is TRBJ2-5 and V is TRBV5-1, with 9 bases that match TRBD1. This CDR3 spans 17 amino acids. CDR1 is SGHRS, CDR2 YFSETQ, per germline. The J segment lost 5 bases and the V segment lost 5 bases, leaving 16 bases of the junction unmatched. CDR3 region: CASRTLTGQGISETQYF. DNA for the CDR3: TGCGCCAGCAGAACTCTGACGGGACAGGGAATTTCGGAGACCCAGTACTTC.

The chain links TRBV25-1 to TRBJ1-1; 9 positions match TRBD1. The CDR3 consists of 14 residues. J was trimmed by 4 bases and V by 4 bases; bases with no gene match: 4. CDR1 is MGHDK, CDR2 SYGVNS, per germline. The DNA for the CDR3 is TGTGCCAGCAGTGCACAGGGGGCTATCACTGAAGCTTTCTTT. This codes for CASSAQGAITEAFF.

The chain uses TRBV5-6 and TRBJ2-7, with D perhaps TRBD1 (6 bases). V was cut by 0 bases and J by 5 bases, with 9 bases left in between. The V gene's germline CDR1 is SGHDT and CDR2 YYEEEE. The CDR3 extends over 13 amino acids. The CDR3: CASSLDRAHEQYF. CDR3 bases: TGTGCCAGCAGCTTGGACAGGGCCCACGAGCAGTACTTC.

The chain carries TRBV7-9 and TRBJ2-3; TRBD2 aligns across 7 bases. The ends lost 5 bases at V and 2 bases at J; junction bases unmatched: 13. The CDR3 has 17 amino acids. The germline V gene encodes CDR1 SEHNR and CDR2 FQNEAQ (reference sequence). CDR3 in DNA: TGTGCCAGCAGCCCCCCGGGCTGGGGGACTAACACAGATACGCAGTATTTT. This translates into CASSPPGWGTNTDTQYF.

DNA of the CDR3: TGTGCCTGGAGTTCCGGGGAGAGCAATCAGCCCCAGCATTTT. The encoded protein is CAWSSGESNQPQHF. The chain has TRBV30 and TRBJ1-5; D gene ambiguous. Trimming took off 2 bases at V and 1 base at J, with 9 bases between the two ends. This CDR3 comprises 14 residues. Germline V lookup: CDR1 GTSNPN, CDR2 SVGIG (reference sequence).

The gene calls are TRBV6-5 and TRBJ2-3, with a tentative D call TRBD2 (5 bases). This CDR3 spans 16 amino acids. V dropped 0 bases and J dropped 5 bases, with 15 bases sitting between them. Per the germline V gene, CDR1 is MNHEY and CDR2 is SVGAGI. This CDR3 is CASSYSYRVSEDTQYF. The CDR3 DNA sequence: TGTGCCAGCAGTTACTCGTATAGGGTTAGCGAAGATACGCAGTATTTT.

This sequence joins TRBV5-3 and TRBJ2-7, with TRBD2 matching 12 bases. TRBV5-3 is reported as an ORF; its role is uncertain. The CDR3 length is 16 residues. The V gene end was trimmed by 3 bases and the J gene end by 4 bases; junction bases not matched to a gene: 8. As DNA, the CDR3 is TGTGCCAGAAGCTCGCCCAAGACTAGCGGGGGTTACGAGCAGTACTTC. It specifies CARSSPKTSGGYEQYF.